The 18 T cell receptor beta chains presented below share a single source sample, sequenced in a study of blood T cell repertoires in COVID-19 (dated by TCRdb to the early 2020s). Library preparation used the immunoSEQ multiplex PCR assay. Here the immuneACCESS table is served through TCRdb, limited to in-frame sequences with V and J called. Missing clones are a known gap in these copies; in checked studies unresolved V genes cover under half, and the rest lacks a known reason. In this sample the table shows 100,000 or so clones, 70% to 90% of which occur a single time. Of the sample, about 0.51% is held by the ten largest clones. Sequencing was carried out using peripheral blood. The receptors derive from a man in his 60s with acute or convalescent COVID-19.

The chain combines TRBV7-3 with TRBJ2-5; 10 nucleotides line up with TRBD1. V trimming: 5 bases; J trimming: 4 bases; junction bases outside the gene matches: 4. The CDR3 has 14 amino acids. The germline CDR1 and CDR2 sequences are SGHTA and FQGTGA. CDR3 sequence (DNA): TGTGCCAGCAGCCCGGGACAGGGGATAGAGACCCAGTACTTC. It encodes CASSPGQGIETQYF.

There are a few counts of this clone. DNA of the CDR3: TGTGCCAGCAGCCCACGACAGGGGCGGATGTCCGGGGAGCTGTTTTTT. Translating gives CASSPRQGRMSGELFF. The rearrangement uses TRBV7-9 and TRBJ2-2; TRBD1 agrees at 8 bases. V trimming: 5 bases; J trimming: 6 bases; junction bases outside the gene matches: 11. This CDR3 spans 16 amino acids. Germline CDR1 and CDR2: SEHNR and FQNEAQ (reference sequence).

The V and J genes are TRBV19 and TRBJ2-1; D is undetermined. Germline V gene sequence: CDR1 LNHDA, CDR2 SQIVND (reference sequence). CDR3 length: 12 residues. V was shortened by 4 bases and J by 6 bases, with 7 bases between the two germline ends. The CDR3 nucleotides read TGTGCCAGTAGTACCGTTCCCAATGAGCAGTTCTTC. This gives the protein CASSTVPNEQFF.

The chain carries TRBV27 and TRBJ2-7; D gene ambiguous. V lost 2 bases and J 3 bases, leaving 8 bases between the germline ends. Germline assignment: CDR1 MNHEY and CDR2 SMNVEV (reference sequence). The CDR3 contains 13 residues. The DNA for the CDR3 is TGTGCCAGCAGTTTACTCTTTAACTACGAGCAGTACTTC. Residues: CASSLLFNYEQYF.

The chain employs TRBV5-1 and TRBJ1-2; TRBD1 aligns across 8 bases. Germline lookup yields CDR1 SGHRS and CDR2 YFSETQ. V was clipped by 5 bases and J by 6 bases; unmatched bases: 6. The CDR3 has 13 amino acids. CDR3 sequence (DNA): TGCGCCAGCAGTAAGGACAGGGAGCATGGCTACACCTTC. It specifies CASSKDREHGYTF.

This sequence joins TRBV6-6 and TRBJ1-1; D not certain. The germline CDR1 and CDR2 sequences are MNHNY and SVGAGI (reference sequence). The CDR3 runs 12 residues. Trimming cost V 7 bases and J 5 bases, with 11 bases left between them. Written as DNA, the CDR3 is TGTGCCAGCAACTTATTTGAGACTGAAGCTTTCTTT. This gives the protein CASNLFETEAFF.

The chain uses TRBV28 and TRBJ2-1; 13 bases map to TRBD2. V shed 6 bases, J shed 6 bases, and the junction held 14 bases outside the gene matches. Germline CDR1 is MDHEN and CDR2 is SYDVKM. The CDR3 runs to 18 residues. CDR3 coding DNA: TGTGCCAGCAGACCCCGGACTAGCGGGAGTCTTGGGGGCAATGAGCAGTTCTTC. Translation: CASRPRTSGSLGGNEQFF.

The rearrangement joins TRBV7-8 to TRBJ2-5; D is unresolved. V gave up 5 bases and J gave up 2 bases, with 12 bases separating them. Germline CDR1 reads SGHVS; CDR2 reads FQNEAQ. This CDR3 is 14 amino acids long. This CDR3 reads CASSPRRVQETQYF. In DNA, the CDR3 is TGTGCCAGCAGCCCCCGACGGGTACAAGAGACCCAGTACTTC.

The V and J genes are TRBV11-2 and TRBJ2-7; maybe TRBD1 (5 bases). The germline V gene encodes CDR1 SGHAT and CDR2 FQNNGV. The ends were cut back, 0 bases at V and 3 bases at J, with 9 bases in the middle. CDR3 length: 14 residues. CDR3 bases: TGTGCCAGCAGCTTAGACAGGGTGAACTACGAGCAGTACTTC. It codes for CASSLDRVNYEQYF.

The chain employs TRBV18 and TRBJ2-2, with 10 bases aligning to TRBD2. This CDR3 is built from 16 residues. V was pared by 2 bases and J by 1 base, with 1 base of the junction left unmatched. CDR1 is KGHSH and CDR2 is LQKENI in the germline V gene. This CDR3 reads CASSPRTSGNTGELFF. Here the CDR3 DNA reads TGTGCCAGCTCACCAAGGACTAGCGGGAACACCGGGGAGCTGTTTTTT.

The V and J genes are TRBV20-1 and TRBJ2-3; D possibly corresponds to TRBD1 (5 bases). This CDR3 spans 11 amino acids. Germline V CDR1 and CDR2: DFQATT, SNEGSKA (reference sequence). Trimming left V 4 bases short and J 4 bases short, with 6 bases between. The CDR3 sequence: CSATGPDTQYF. In nucleotides, the CDR3 is TGCAGTGCTACAGGGCCAGATACGCAGTATTTT.

The rearrangement joins TRBV27 to TRBJ1-6; 9 bases are shared with TRBD1. V was pared by 6 bases and J by 7 bases, with 10 bases of the junction left unmatched. The CDR3 loop spans 16 amino acids. CDR1 is MNHEY and CDR2 is SMNVEV in the germline V gene (reference sequence). The CDR3 reads CASSQPGQGLNSPLHF. As DNA, the CDR3 is TGTGCCAGCAGCCAACCGGGACAGGGTTTGAATTCACCCCTCCACTTT.

The V gene is TRBV5-1, the J gene TRBJ2-7; 9 bases align to TRBD2. In germline, CDR1 is SGHRS, CDR2 YFSETQ. The CDR3 is 14 amino acids. The V segment lost 4 bases and the J segment 5 bases; nucleotides outside the gene matches: 7. The CDR3 DNA follows: TGCGCCAGCAGCCGAGCTAGCGGGGTGGACGAGCAGTACTTC. Translation: CASSRASGVDEQYF.

V and J are TRBV29-1 and TRBJ1-4, with D uncertain. This CDR3 contains 13 residues. V lost 5 bases, J lost 0 bases, and 7 bases lay in between. From germline, CDR1 is SQVTM and CDR2 ANQGSEA. CDR3 DNA sequence: TGCAGCGTTCGGTGGTCAACTAATGAAAAACTGTTTTTT. It translates to CSVRWSTNEKLFF. Complete variable domain (other parts from reference TRBV29-1 and TRBJ1-4): SAVISQKPSRDICQRGTSLTIQCQVDSQVTMMFWYRQQPGQSLTLIATANQGSEATYESGFVIDKFPISRPNLTFSTLTVSNMSPEDSSIYLCSVRWSTNEKLFFGSGTQLSVL.

The chain combines TRBV10-3 with TRBJ2-1; 9 bases agree with TRBD2. The CDR3 is 13 amino acids. The germline gives CDR1 ENHRY, CDR2 SYGVKD. The V gene end was trimmed by 11 bases and the J gene end by 8 bases; junction bases not matched to a gene: 10. CDR3 nucleotide sequence: TGTGCCCTGCGGACTAGCGATAAAGATGAGCAGTTCTTC. Protein sequence: CALRTSDKDEQFF.

The chain recombines TRBV6-5 with TRBJ2-1; TRBD2 aligns across 9 bases. The length of the CDR3 is 16 residues. V dropped 2 bases and J dropped 3; count of bases not matched to a gene: 5. Germline values: CDR1 MNHEY, CDR2 SVGAGI. The CDR3 DNA is TGTGCCAGCAGTTACAGGGCGGGGGGGCGCTACAATGAGCAGTTCTTC. Translating it yields CASSYRAGGRYNEQFF.

The J gene is TRBJ2-2, the V gene TRBV19; the D is unclear. Trimming shortened V by 3 bases and J by 6 bases, and 2 bases separated the two germline ends. Germline-derived CDR1 and CDR2 are LNHDA and SQIVND (reference sequence). The CDR3 covers 11 residues. Written as DNA, the CDR3 is TGTGCCAGTAGTATCTCCGGGGAGCTGTTTTTT. Encoded protein: CASSISGELFF.

The chain combines TRBV6-1 with TRBJ1-4; TRBD1 matches at 9 bases. The CDR3 is 17 amino acids. CDR1 MNHNS and CDR2 SASEGT come from the germline V gene. Unmatched junction bases numbered 12, after V lost 4 bases and J lost 6 bases. CDR3: CASSAGTGTGGYEKLFF. The DNA of the CDR3 is TGTGCCAGCAGTGCCGGGACAGGGACGGGCGGGTATGAAAAACTGTTTTTT.